This T cell receptor beta chain was sequenced for a study of blood T cell repertoires in COVID-19. Looked up from germline, CDR1 is SGHRS and CDR2 is YFSETQ. There are 14 residues in the CDR3. J gave up 8 bases and V 9 bases, and 15 bases lay outside the gene matches. In the source study's methods: By means of reference gene primer amplification, nucleated cell counts were estimated. The protocol was immunoSEQ multiplex PCR, while the TCRdb copy is restricted to in-frame clones and leaves out a portion. V and J calls and clone size come straight from that table; D and trimming were deduced from the DNA. The table records about 180,000 clones, 84% of them present only once.

The rearrangement joins TRBV5-1 to TRBJ1-2; 8 nucleotides line up with TRBD1. Sequencing input: peripheral blood. This sequence was found in a young man with active or convalescent COVID-19. The CDR3 DNA reads TGCGCCACCAGATCCAGGGGGCCTTCTACGGGCTACACCTTC. Translated: CATRSRGPSTGYTF.